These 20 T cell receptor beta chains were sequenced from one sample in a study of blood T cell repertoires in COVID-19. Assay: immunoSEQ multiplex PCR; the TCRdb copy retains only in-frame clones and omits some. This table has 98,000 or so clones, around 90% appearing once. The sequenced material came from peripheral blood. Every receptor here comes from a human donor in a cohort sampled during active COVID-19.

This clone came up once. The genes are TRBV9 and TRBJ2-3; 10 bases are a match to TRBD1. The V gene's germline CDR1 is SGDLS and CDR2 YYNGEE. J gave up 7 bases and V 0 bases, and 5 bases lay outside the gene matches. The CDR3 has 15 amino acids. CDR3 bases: TGTGCCAGCAGCGTAGGACCGGGACAGGGGTATACGCAGTATTTT. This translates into CASSVGPGQGYTQYF. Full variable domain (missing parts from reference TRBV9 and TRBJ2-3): DSGVTQTPKHLITATGQRVTLRCSPRSGDLSVYWYQQSLDQGLQFLIQYYNGEERAKGNILERFSAQQFPDLHSELNLSSLELGDSALYFCASSVGPGQGYTQYFGPGTRLTVL.

The CDR3 sequence is CASSERAARVQPQHF. The CDR3 DNA reads TGTGCCAGCAGTGAAAGGGCAGCCAGGGTCCAGCCCCAGCATTTT. The V and J genes are TRBV6-1 and TRBJ1-5, with TRBD1 as a possible D gene (5 bases). Germline V lookup: CDR1 MNHNS, CDR2 SASEGT. V was clipped by 2 bases and J by 7 bases, with 15 bases between them. CDR3 length: 15 residues.

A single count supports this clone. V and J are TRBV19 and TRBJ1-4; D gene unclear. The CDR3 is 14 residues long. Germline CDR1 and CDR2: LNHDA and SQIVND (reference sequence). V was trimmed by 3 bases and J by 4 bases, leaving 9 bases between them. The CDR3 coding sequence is TGTGCCAGTAGTATGACTGCTATTAATGAAAAACTGTTTTTT. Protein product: CASSMTAINEKLFF.

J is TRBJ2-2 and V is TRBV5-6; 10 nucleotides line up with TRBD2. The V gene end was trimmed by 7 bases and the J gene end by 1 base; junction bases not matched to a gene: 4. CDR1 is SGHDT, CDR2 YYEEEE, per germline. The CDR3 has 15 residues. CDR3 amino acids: CASRTSGVNTGELFF. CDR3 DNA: TGTGCCAGCCGAACTAGCGGGGTGAACACCGGGGAGCTGTTTTTT.

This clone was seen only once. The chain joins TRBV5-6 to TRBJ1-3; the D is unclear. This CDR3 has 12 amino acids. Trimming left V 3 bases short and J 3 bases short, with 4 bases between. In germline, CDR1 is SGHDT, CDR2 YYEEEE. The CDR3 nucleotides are TGTGCCAGCAGCTCGGGTGGAAACACCATATATTTT. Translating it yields CASSSGGNTIYF.

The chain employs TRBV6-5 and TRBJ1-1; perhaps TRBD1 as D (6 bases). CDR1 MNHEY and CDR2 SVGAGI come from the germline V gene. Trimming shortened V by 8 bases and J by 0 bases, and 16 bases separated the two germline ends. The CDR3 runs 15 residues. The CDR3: CASQKNRAMNTEAFF. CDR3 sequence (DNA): TGTGCCAGCCAGAAAAACAGGGCCATGAACACTGAAGCTTTCTTT.

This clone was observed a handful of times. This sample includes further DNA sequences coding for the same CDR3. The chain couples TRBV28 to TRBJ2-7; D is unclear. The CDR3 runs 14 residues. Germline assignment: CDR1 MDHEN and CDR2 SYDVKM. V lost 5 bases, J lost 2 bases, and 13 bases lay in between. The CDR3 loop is CASSLPTVPYEQYF. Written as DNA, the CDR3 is TGTGCCAGCAGTCTCCCTACCGTCCCCTACGAGCAGTACTTC. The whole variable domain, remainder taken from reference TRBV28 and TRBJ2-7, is DVKVTQSSRYLVKRTGEKVFLECVQDMDHENMFWYRQDPGLGLRLIYFSYDVKMKEKGDIPEGYSVSREKKERFSLILESASTNQTSMYLCASSLPTVPYEQYFGPGTRLTVT.

In nucleotides, the CDR3 is TGTGCCAGCAGTACCCAGGTTAGGGCTTTCTTT. Its protein product is CASSTQVRAFF. The chain joins TRBV6-5 to TRBJ1-1; D is undetermined. The CDR3 loop spans 11 amino acids. Trimming left V 5 bases short and J 11 bases short, with 12 bases between. Germline V gene lookup returns CDR1 MNHEY and CDR2 SVGAGI.

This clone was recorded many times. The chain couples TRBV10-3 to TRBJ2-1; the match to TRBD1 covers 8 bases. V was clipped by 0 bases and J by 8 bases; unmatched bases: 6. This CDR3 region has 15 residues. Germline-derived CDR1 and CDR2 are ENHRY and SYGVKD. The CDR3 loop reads CAISESGQGFDEQFF. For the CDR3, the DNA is TGTGCCATCAGTGAGTCAGGACAGGGATTTGATGAGCAGTTCTTC.

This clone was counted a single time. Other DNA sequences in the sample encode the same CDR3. CDR3 amino acids: CASSLAPRGVTGELFF. The CDR3 coding sequence is TGCGCCAGCAGCTTGGCCCCCAGGGGAGTCACCGGGGAGCTGTTTTTT. The genes are TRBV5-1 and TRBJ2-2, with D possibly TRBD1 on 6 matching bases. The CDR3 spans 16 residues. Per germline, CDR1 SGHRS and CDR2 YFSETQ. Trimming shortened V by 0 bases and J by 4 bases, and 13 bases separated the two germline ends. Supplemented by reference TRBV5-1 and TRBJ2-2, the full variable domain reads KAGVTQTPRYLIKTRGQQVTLSCSPISGHRSVSWYQQTPGQGLQFLFEYFSETQRNKGNFPGRFSGRQFSNSRSEMNVSTLELGDSALYLCASSLAPRGVTGELFFGEGSRLTVL.

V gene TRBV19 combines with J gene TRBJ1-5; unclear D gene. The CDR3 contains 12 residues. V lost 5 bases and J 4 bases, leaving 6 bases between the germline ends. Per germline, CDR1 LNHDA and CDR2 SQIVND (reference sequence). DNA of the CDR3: TGTGCCAGTAGTCTCTTAAATCAGCCCCAGCATTTT. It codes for CASSLLNQPQHF.

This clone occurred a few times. CDR3 sequence reads: CASSQDLGSGGVAFF. DNA of the CDR3: TGTGCCAGCAGCCAAGATCTGGGCTCCGGGGGTGTTGCTTTCTTT. The chain recombines TRBV3-1 (or the pseudogene TRBV3-2) with TRBJ1-1, with TRBD1 as a possible D gene (5 bases). From germline, CDR1 is LGHDT and CDR2 YNNKEL (reference sequence). V lost 0 bases and J 11 bases, leaving 19 bases between the germline ends. The CDR3 extends over 15 amino acids.

The CDR3 nucleotides read TGTGCCACCAGCAGAGGCCAACAGGGAGGAAACACCATATATTTT. Protein product: CATSRGQQGGNTIYF. The chain joins TRBV15 to TRBJ1-3, with a weak D call TRBD1 (6 bases). Trimming took off 1 base at V and 4 bases at J, with 11 bases between the two ends. Germline V gene sequence: CDR1 LNHNV, CDR2 YYDKDF (reference sequence). This CDR3 comprises 15 residues.

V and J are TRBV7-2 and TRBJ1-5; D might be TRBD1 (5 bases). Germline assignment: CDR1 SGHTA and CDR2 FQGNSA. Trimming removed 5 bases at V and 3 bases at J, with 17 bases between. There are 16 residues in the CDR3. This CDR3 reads CASSRHRQIHNQPQHF. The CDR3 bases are TGTGCCAGCAGCAGACACCGACAGATACACAATCAGCCCCAGCATTTT.

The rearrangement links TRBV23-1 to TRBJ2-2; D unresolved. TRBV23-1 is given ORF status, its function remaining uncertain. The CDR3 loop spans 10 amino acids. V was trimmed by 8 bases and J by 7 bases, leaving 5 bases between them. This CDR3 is CASSGGELFF. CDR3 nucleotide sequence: TGCGCCAGCTCCGGCGGGGAGCTGTTTTTT.

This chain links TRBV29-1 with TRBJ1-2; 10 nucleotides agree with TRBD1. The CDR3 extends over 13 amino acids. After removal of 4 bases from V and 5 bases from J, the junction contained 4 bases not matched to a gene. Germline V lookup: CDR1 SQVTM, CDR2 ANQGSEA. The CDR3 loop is CSVGDRGGYGYTF. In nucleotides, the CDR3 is TGCAGCGTTGGGGACAGGGGTGGATATGGCTACACCTTC.

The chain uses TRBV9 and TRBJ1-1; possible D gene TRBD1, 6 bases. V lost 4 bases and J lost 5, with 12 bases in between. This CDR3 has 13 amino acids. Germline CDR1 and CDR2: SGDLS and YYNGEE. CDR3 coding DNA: TGTGCCAGCAGCACAGGGAGGGGGACTGAAGCTTTCTTT. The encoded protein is CASSTGRGTEAFF.

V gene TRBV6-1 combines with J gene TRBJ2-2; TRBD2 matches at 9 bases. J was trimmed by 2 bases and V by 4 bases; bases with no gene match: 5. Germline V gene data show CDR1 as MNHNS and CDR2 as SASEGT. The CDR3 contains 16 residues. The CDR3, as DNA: TGTGCCAGCAGTGGTTTAGCGGGAGACAACACCGGGGAGCTGTTTTTT. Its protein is CASSGLAGDNTGELFF.

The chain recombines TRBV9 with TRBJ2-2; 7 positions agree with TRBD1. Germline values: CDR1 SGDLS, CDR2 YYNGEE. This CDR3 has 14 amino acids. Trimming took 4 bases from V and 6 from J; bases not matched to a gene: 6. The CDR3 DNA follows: TGTGCCAGCAGCATCCCACAGGGGTCCGGGGAGCTGTTTTTT. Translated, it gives CASSIPQGSGELFF.

DNA of the CDR3: TGTGCCAGCACCCCCAGGTGGGTAAAGACAATCTTGAGCACTGAAGCTTTCTTT. Translation gives CASTPRWVKTILSTEAFF. The chain is built from TRBV7-4 and TRBJ1-1, with no clear D. V was pared by 7 bases and J by 4 bases, with 28 bases between. Germline V lookup: CDR1 SGHVT, CDR2 SQSDAQ. The CDR3 is 18 amino acids.